The clone carrying this T cell receptor beta chain was counted only a few times. Its matching antigen is unknown. This record comes from a study of OX40 agonist ivuxolimab in advanced cancers. Overall study results and limits: Expanded clones belonging to CD8+ T cells outnumbered, on average, those of CD4+.

Generated by immunoSEQ multiplex PCR, the TCRdb table keeps only in-frame clones and is missing some. Of about 36,000 clones in the sample, 65% to 80% were seen once. The CDR3 consists of 14 residues. V lost 3 bases to trimming and J lost 7 bases, with 13 bases between them. The germline CDR1 and CDR2 sequences are MNHEY and SMNVEV (reference sequence). Patients had blood sampled at baseline and again on cycle 4 day 1 and cycle 7 day 1. The TCR originated in an adult with an advanced solid tumor such as melanoma, head and neck, liver or kidney cancer. The chain combines TRBV27 with TRBJ1-5; D possibly corresponds to TRBD1 (6 bases). The sequences come from CD4+ or CD8+ T cells sorted from blood, collected in a trial of the OX40 agonist ivuxolimab. The CDR3 coding sequence is TGTGCCAGCAGTTTGTTCAGGGGAGCCCAGCCCCAGCATTTT. Protein sequence: CASSLFRGAQPQHF.